These 10 T cell receptor beta chains came from one sample sequenced in a study of blood T cell repertoires in COVID-19. Produced via immunoSEQ multiplex PCR; TCRdb's table is partial and in-frame only. The sample has some 290,000 clones, 90% seen once; the top ten hold more than 0.85%. The sample consisted of peripheral blood. These receptors all come from a woman in her forties with COVID-19, enrolled during active disease.

This rearrangement joins TRBV30 to TRBJ2-5; the match to TRBD1 covers 12 bases. The CDR3 contains 19 residues. The germline V gene encodes CDR1 GTSNPN and CDR2 SVGIG (reference sequence). J lost 5 bases, V lost 5 bases, and 21 bases had no gene match. The CDR3 is CAWGSPGQGATLDEETQYF. CDR3 DNA sequence: TGTGCCTGGGGCTCACCGGGACAGGGGGCGACGCTGGATGAGGAGACCCAGTACTTC.

The rearrangement uses TRBV6-2 or TRBV6-3 and TRBJ1-2, with D possibly being TRBD1 (6 bases). Trimming shortened V by 2 bases and J by 1 base, and 14 bases separated the two germline ends. The CDR3 consists of 16 residues. From germline, CDR1 is MNHEY and CDR2 SVGEGT. The CDR3 nucleotides are TGTGCCAGCAGTTACCAGACCGGACAGTTTAACTATGGCTACACCTTC. Translating gives CASSYQTGQFNYGYTF.

V is TRBV19 and J is TRBJ2-4; 14 nucleotides match TRBD2. In germline, CDR1 is LNHDA, CDR2 SQIVND (reference sequence). The J segment lost 7 bases and the V segment lost 3 bases, leaving 14 bases of the junction unmatched. The CDR3 sequence is 19 residues long. This CDR3 reads CASSMQSPGLAGVWNIQYF. The CDR3 region has the DNA TGTGCCAGTAGTATGCAGAGCCCGGGACTAGCGGGGGTCTGGAACATTCAGTACTTC.

The chain carries TRBV2 and TRBJ1-5, with TRBD1 identical over 8 bases. The CDR3 has 15 amino acids. Germline trimming cut 5 bases from V and 2 bases from J; bases unmatched to any gene: 5. Germline lookup yields CDR1 SNHLY and CDR2 FYNNEI. The CDR3 DNA follows: TGTGCCAGCAGTCTGCAGGGGGCGGGCAATCAGCCCCAGCATTTT. This codes for CASSLQGAGNQPQHF.

The chain recombines TRBV7-2 with TRBJ2-7; 9 bases map to TRBD1. After removal of 4 bases from V and 1 base from J, the junction contained 2 bases not matched to a gene. The germline V gene encodes CDR1 SGHTA and CDR2 FQGNSA. There are 14 residues in the CDR3. The CDR3 DNA sequence: TGTGCCAGCAGCTATGGACAGGGGTCCTACGAGCAGTACTTC. It translates to CASSYGQGSYEQYF.

The chain combines TRBV15 with TRBJ2-3; tentatively, D is TRBD1 (6 bases). The CDR3 has 15 residues. V lost 2 bases and J lost 2, with 11 bases in between. CDR1 is LNHNV and CDR2 is YYDKDF in the germline V gene (reference sequence). The CDR3 region has the DNA TGTGCCACCAGCAGAAATGGACAGTACACAGATACGCAGTATTTT. It translates to CATSRNGQYTDTQYF.

The chain is built from TRBV5-5 and TRBJ2-3, with 7 bases fitting TRBD1. Germline V gene lookup returns CDR1 SGHKS and CDR2 YYEKEE (reference sequence). Trimming at V came to 4 bases and at J to 2 bases, leaving 10 bases not matched to a gene. The CDR3 is made up of 16 amino acids. The DNA of the CDR3 is TGTGCCAGCAGCGCGGAACAGGGGTTGCCCACAGATACGCAGTATTTT. Its translation is CASSAEQGLPTDTQYF.

The chain joins TRBV18 to TRBJ1-1; 9 bases map to TRBD1. Germline CDR1 reads KGHSH; CDR2 reads LQKENI. V dropped 8 bases and J dropped 2; count of bases not matched to a gene: 15. This CDR3 spans 17 amino acids. This chain's CDR3 is CASQHNRDRDLNTEAFF. The CDR3 nucleotides are TGTGCCAGCCAACATAACCGGGACAGGGACCTTAACACTGAAGCTTTCTTT. The full variable domain, rest sourced from reference TRBV18 and TRBJ1-1, is NAGVMQNPRHLVRRRGQEARLRCSPMKGHSHVYWYRQLPEEGLKFMVYLQKENIIDESGMPKERFSAEFPKEGPSILRIQQVVRGDSAAYFCASQHNRDRDLNTEAFFGQGTRLTVV.

The J gene is TRBJ1-2, the V gene TRBV9; D gene unclear. V was cut by 0 bases and J by 3 bases, with 12 bases left in between. CDR3 size: 15 residues. Germline loops: CDR1 SGDLS, CDR2 YYNGEE. The CDR3 sequence: CASSVDAGSYYGYTF. The CDR3 coding sequence is TGTGCCAGCAGCGTAGATGCCGGGAGCTACTATGGCTACACCTTC. Full variable domain (outside the CDR3, taken from reference TRBV9 and TRBJ1-2): DSGVTQTPKHLITATGQRVTLRCSPRSGDLSVYWYQQSLDQGLQFLIQYYNGEERAKGNILERFSAQQFPDLHSELNLSSLELGDSALYFCASSVDAGSYYGYTFGSGTRLTVV.

V usage is TRBV5-1 and J usage is TRBJ1-2, with TRBD1 as a possible D gene (5 bases). The germline gives CDR1 SGHRS, CDR2 YFSETQ. This CDR3 is 15 amino acids long. V dropped 7 bases and J dropped 4 bases, with 20 bases sitting between them. CDR3 bases: TGCGCCAGCGGCTCTGAGCAGGGTAACAGCTATGGCTACACCTTC. Amino acid sequence: CASGSEQGNSYGYTF.